These 24 T cell receptor beta chains share one sample of origin, sequenced in a study of control samples from healthy donors and cancer patients (dated by TCRdb to 2020 to 2021). The library came from the immunoSEQ multiplex PCR assay. Drawn from immuneACCESS, this table holds only the in-frame rearrangements with V and J called that TCRdb kept. Clones are partly lost; checked studies trace under half to an unresolved V gene and leave the rest unexplained. For this sample there are about 120,000 clones; about nine tenths appear just once. The top ten clonotypes cover 7.8% of the sample. Sequencing used blood. These receptors came from a woman under 30 in good health.

This rearrangement joins TRBV19 to TRBJ2-1, with 7 bases fitting TRBD2. Germline trimming cut 10 bases from V and 0 bases from J; bases unmatched to any gene: 12. CDR1 and CDR2 from the germline V gene are LNHDA and SQIVND (reference sequence). The CDR3 runs to 16 residues. The CDR3 region is CATGGGPPSSYNEQFF. The CDR3 nucleotides are TGTGCCACGGGGGGTGGCCCTCCAAGCTCCTACAATGAGCAGTTCTTC.

The chain is built from TRBV6-1 and TRBJ1-2; possible D gene TRBD1, 5 bases. Looked up from germline, CDR1 is MNHNS and CDR2 is SASEGT. V shed 3 bases and J shed 2 bases, with 13 bases lying between them. The CDR3 contains 15 residues. CDR3 nucleotide sequence: TGTGCCAGCAGTGAGACCGGGGGTACAAACTATGGCTACACCTTC. It translates to CASSETGGTNYGYTF.

This chain joins TRBV27 and TRBJ1-4; D is possibly TRBD1 (6 bases). V dropped 4 bases and J dropped 4 bases, with 10 bases sitting between them. Germline CDR1 MNHEY, CDR2 SMNVEV (reference sequence). The CDR3 loop spans 14 amino acids. CDR3 region: CASSSGQFNEKLFF. The CDR3 nucleotides are TGTGCCAGCAGTTCCGGACAGTTTAATGAAAAACTGTTTTTT.

Remarks on this clone: No DNA is shown, since the ends of the CDR3 on it are uncertain; the CDR3 is the one TCRdb lists. This chain connects TRBV28 to TRBJ1-2. The germline CDR1 and CDR2 sequences are MDHEN and SYDVKM. The CDR3 comprises 15 residues, both ends counted. The CDR3 loop is CASSSSRAQRSGYTF.

The chain combines TRBV29-1 with TRBJ2-7, with D tentatively TRBD2 (6 bases). The V end was cut by 4 bases, the J end by 2 bases, with 12 bases between. CDR1 and CDR2 from the germline V gene are SQVTM and ANQGSEA. The CDR3 runs to 13 residues. The CDR3 loop reads CSVVGTRAYEQYF. CDR3 nucleotide sequence: TGCAGCGTTGTGGGGACTCGTGCCTACGAGCAGTACTTC.

V and J are TRBV28 and TRBJ2-3; 9 nucleotides line up with TRBD1. J was trimmed by 3 bases and V by 9 bases; bases with no gene match: 7. CDR1 MDHEN and CDR2 SYDVKM come from the germline V gene. This CDR3 has 14 amino acids. DNA of the CDR3: TGTGCCAGTAGGACAGGGGTGTCGACAGATACGCAGTATTTT. Translating gives CASRTGVSTDTQYF.

The chain joins TRBV6-5 to TRBJ1-1; D unresolved. V lost 0 bases and J lost 3, with 11 bases in between. The CDR3 totals 15 residues. Germline-derived CDR1 and CDR2 are MNHEY and SVGAGI. The CDR3 region has the DNA TGTGCCAGCAGTTACTCAGGTTCTGTTTACACTGAAGCTTTCTTT. Amino acids: CASSYSGSVYTEAFF.

This chain connects TRBV4-3 to TRBJ1-2, with 7 bases lining up with TRBD1. The J segment lost 3 bases and the V segment lost 5 bases, leaving 6 bases of the junction unmatched. Germline-derived CDR1 and CDR2 are LGHNA and YSLEER. The CDR3 is 14 amino acids. CDR3 sequence: CASSADRFDYGYTF. CDR3 nucleotide sequence: TGCGCCAGCAGCGCGGACAGGTTTGACTATGGCTACACCTTC.

The chain carries TRBV27 and TRBJ2-1; 10 positions agree with TRBD2. The CDR3 has 15 residues. Germline lookup yields CDR1 MNHEY and CDR2 SMNVEV (reference sequence). V shed 5 bases and J 2 bases; nucleotides not matched to a gene: 3. CDR3 sequence reads: CASSPSGGAYNEQFF. For the CDR3, the DNA is TGTGCCAGCAGTCCAAGCGGGGGGGCCTACAATGAGCAGTTCTTC.

The chain has TRBV3-1 (or the pseudogene TRBV3-2) and TRBJ2-3; D ambiguous. Trimming shortened V by 1 base and J by 6 bases, and 8 bases separated the two germline ends. CDR1 and CDR2 from the germline V gene are LGHDT and YNNKEL (reference sequence). The CDR3 consists of 13 residues. CDR3 sequence: CASSQAGSDTQYF. DNA for the CDR3: TGTGCCAGCAGCCAAGCAGGATCTGATACGCAGTATTTT.

The CDR3 sequence is CASSFSENTEAFF. In nucleotides, the CDR3 is TGCGCCAGCAGCTTCTCAGAGAACACTGAAGCTTTCTTT. The chain links TRBV5-1 to TRBJ1-1; no firm D call. The V gene lost 2 bases and the J gene lost 1 base, with 6 bases spanning the gap. This CDR3 is built from 13 residues. Germline V CDR1 and CDR2: SGHRS, YFSETQ.

This clone was seen just once. The chain couples TRBV5-6 to TRBJ2-1; 9 bases are a match to TRBD2. With 1 base clipped from V and 5 bases from J, the junction kept 10 bases outside the gene matches. Germline CDR1 SGHDT, CDR2 YYEEEE. CDR3 size: 17 residues. This CDR3 is CASSLFSGGWGHNEQFF. CDR3 nucleotide sequence: TGTGCCAGCAGCTTGTTTAGCGGGGGTTGGGGGCACAATGAGCAGTTCTTC.

The V and J genes are TRBV30 and TRBJ1-2; TRBD1 aligns across 7 bases. J lost 5 bases, V lost 4 bases, and 13 bases had no gene match. Germline CDR1 and CDR2: GTSNPN and SVGIG (reference sequence). The length of the CDR3 is 15 residues. CDR3 nucleotide sequence: TGTGCCTGGAATATCGGAGGGGGCGGGACGTATGGCTACACCTTC. Encoded protein: CAWNIGGGGTYGYTF.

The V gene is TRBV28, the J gene TRBJ2-3, with unresolved D. The germline V gene encodes CDR1 MDHEN and CDR2 SYDVKM. V was pared by 4 bases and J by 4 bases, with 6 bases between. CDR3 size: 12 residues. The CDR3 sequence is CASSSWADTQYF. CDR3 in DNA: TGTGCCAGCAGTTCCTGGGCAGATACGCAGTATTTT.

This clone has more than one count but fewer than ten. The gene calls are TRBV5-4 and TRBJ1-3; weak D call: TRBD1 (6 bases). Germline-derived CDR1 and CDR2 are SGHNT and YYREEE (reference sequence). Trimming pared 4 bases from V and 0 bases from J, leaving 8 bases between. There are 14 residues in the CDR3. The CDR3, as DNA: TGTGCCAGCAGCGAAGGGGGCTCTGGAAACACCATATATTTT. This encodes CASSEGGSGNTIYF.

V usage is TRBV7-2 and J usage is TRBJ2-7; 8 nucleotides agree with TRBD1. With V trimmed by 3 bases and J by 5 bases, 9 bases remained unmatched. From germline, CDR1 is SGHTA and CDR2 FQGNSA. The length of the CDR3 is 15 residues. The chain's CDR3 is CASSLAGTGADEQYF. The CDR3, as DNA: TGTGCCAGCAGCTTGGCCGGGACAGGCGCCGACGAGCAGTACTTC.

This clone has a single count. The chain joins TRBV18 to TRBJ1-5; 7 nucleotides match TRBD1. The CDR3 is 14 residues long. Trimming removed 4 bases from V and 5 bases from J; junction bases left unmatched: 5. CDR1 is KGHSH, CDR2 LQKENI, per germline. The CDR3 spells CASSRDRNYQPQHF. CDR3 bases: TGTGCCAGCTCACGGGACAGAAATTATCAGCCCCAGCATTTT.

This clone was found once. The V and J genes are TRBV24-1 and TRBJ2-3; 12 positions match TRBD2. V was clipped by 11 bases and J by 3 bases; unmatched bases: 2. The CDR3 length is 13 residues. Germline CDR1 KGHDR, CDR2 SFDVKD. The CDR3 nucleotides read TGTGCCATTGGGACTAGCGGGACAGATACGCAGTATTTT. Protein product: CAIGTSGTDTQYF.

This clone was counted once. The chain has TRBV18 and TRBJ1-2, with TRBD1 matching over 8 bases. This CDR3 spans 13 amino acids. The germline gives CDR1 KGHSH, CDR2 LQKENI. V trimming: 6 bases; J trimming: 4 bases; junction bases outside the gene matches: 4. The DNA of the CDR3 is TGTGCCAGCTCTCAAGGACAGGGCTATGGCTACACCTTC. Amino acid sequence: CASSQGQGYGYTF.

The chain has TRBV19 and TRBJ2-5; TRBD1 aligns across 8 bases. The CDR3 extends over 15 amino acids. J gave up 5 bases and V 6 bases, and 11 bases lay outside the gene matches. CDR1 and CDR2 (germline): LNHDA, SQIVND (reference sequence). In DNA, the CDR3 is TGTGCCAGTAGCCCCGGACAGGGCTATTGGGAGACCCAGTACTTC. Residues: CASSPGQGYWETQYF.

This chain links TRBV7-2 with TRBJ2-7; D call uncertain. V dropped 3 bases and J dropped 4 bases, with 13 bases sitting between them. Germline CDR1 reads SGHTA; CDR2 reads FQGNSA. The length of the CDR3 is 14 residues. CDR3 bases: TGTGCCAGCAGCTTCCCACTCTATAATTACGAGCAGTACTTC. It yields the protein CASSFPLYNYEQYF.

The V and J genes are TRBV7-2 and TRBJ1-5; D gene unclear. The CDR3 sequence is 13 residues long. Trimming took off 5 bases at V and 6 bases at J, with 11 bases between the two ends. The germline V gene encodes CDR1 SGHTA and CDR2 FQGNSA. The CDR3 loop reads CASSPVSSQPQHF. The CDR3, as DNA: TGTGCCAGCAGCCCTGTCAGTTCTCAGCCCCAGCATTTT.

The chain uses TRBV6-2 or TRBV6-3 and TRBJ2-7; 9 bases agree with TRBD1. The CDR3 runs 16 residues. Germline V CDR1 and CDR2: MNHEY, SVGEGT. The V segment lost 3 bases and the J segment 5 bases; nucleotides outside the gene matches: 11. DNA for the CDR3: TGTGCCAGCAGTTATTACCGGGTGGGACAGGGTAACGAGCAGTACTTC. This codes for CASSYYRVGQGNEQYF.

This clone was seen once. The chain is built from TRBV2 and TRBJ2-7; 8 bases align to TRBD1. CDR1 is SNHLY, CDR2 FYNNEI, per germline. After removal of 8 bases from V and 6 bases from J, the junction contained 12 bases not matched to a gene. This CDR3 is 14 amino acids long. The CDR3 spells CASGRDRSTSEQYF. CDR3 bases: TGTGCCAGCGGTAGGGACAGGTCAACCTCCGAGCAGTACTTC.